This is a list of T cell receptor beta chains from one sample in a study of cytomegalovirus exposure and HLA in healthy donors. Generated by immunoSEQ multiplex PCR, the TCRdb table keeps only in-frame clones and is missing some. The sample includes some 170,000 clones, 82% of them seen just once. The sequenced sample consisted of PBMCs. Every receptor here comes from a girl aged 5 to 17 in good health and CMV-seropositive. The CDR3 runs from the conserved cysteine through the conserved F or W. Fields, in order: V gene, J gene, D gene, clone size, CDR3 DNA, CDR3 protein. D genes are given only for firm matches. Clone size is shown for a subset of rows, as once, few, many or a class of expanded clone.

>TRBV28|TRBJ1-1|.|.
TGTGCCAGCAGTAACACCAAGTTCGGGGGGCTCCGATTGCTGAACACTGAAGCTTTCTTT
CASSNTKFGGLRLLNTEAFF
>TRBV5-1|TRBJ2-7|.|.
TGCGCCAGCAGCTTGGCCAGTGCGGGAATCCACGAGCAGTACTTC
CASSLASAGIHEQYF
>TRBV29-1|TRBJ1-1|TRBD1|once
TGCAGCGTTCAAAGCCAGGGGGCAGGGAACACTGAAGCTTTCTTT
CSVQSQGAGNTEAFF
>TRBV19|TRBJ2-5|TRBD2|.
TGTGCCAGTAGTATTAGCGGGGGGGAAAAAGAGACCCAGTACTTC
CASSISGGEKETQYF
>TRBV29-1|TRBJ2-7|TRBD2|few
TGCAGCGTGGGTAGCGGGAGAGACGAGCAGTACTTC
CSVGSGRDEQYF
>TRBV6-5|TRBJ2-7|TRBD1|once
TGTGCCAGCAAAAGGACAGGGGGCGCGTACGAGCAGTACTTC
CASKRTGGAYEQYF
>TRBV9|TRBJ2-3|.|.
TGTGCCAGCAGCGTAGGCAGGGTTTCAGATACGCAGTATTTT
CASSVGRVSDTQYF
>TRBV6-5|TRBJ1-1|TRBD1|.
TGTGCCAGCAGTTACCTCGGAAACAGGGGCGGGACTGAAGCTTTCTTT
CASSYLGNRGGTEAFF
>TRBV30|TRBJ2-7|TRBD1|.
TGTGCCTGGGACGACAGGGGCGAGCAGTACTTC
CAWDDRGEQYF
>TRBV20-1|TRBJ2-7|.|.
TGCAGTGCTCCCACAGGGCTGGAGCAGTACTTC
CSAPTGLEQYF
>TRBV27|TRBJ2-2|.|.
TGTGCCAGCAGTTTACGGGTCTTTACCGGGGAGCTGTTTTTT
CASSLRVFTGELFF
>TRBV20-1|TRBJ2-1|.|.
TGCAGTGTCCCGACAGTGGGGCAGTTCTTC
CSVPTVGQFF
>TRBV2|TRBJ2-7|TRBD2|once
TGTGCCAGCAGTGCCAGCGGGAGCCCTGGTGGCGAGCAGTACTTC
CASSASGSPGGEQYF
>TRBV10-3|TRBJ2-2|TRBD2|.
TGTGCCATCAGGCCCTTAGAGCGGGGGGCCCTCACCGGGGAGCTGTTTTTT
CAIRPLERGALTGELFF
>TRBV5-1|TRBJ2-7|.|.
TGCGTCAGCAGCATAGCACAGGGATACGAGCAGTACTTC
CVSSIAQGYEQYF
>TRBV9|TRBJ1-4|.|.
TGTGCCGGAAATAAACAGGGCACCAATGAAAAACTGTTTTTT
CAGNKQGTNEKLFF
>TRBV6-4|TRBJ2-1|TRBD1|.
TGTGCCAGCAGTGAGGGGGACAGGGGTACGGATGAGCAGTTCTTC
CASSEGDRGTDEQFF
>TRBV25-1|TRBJ1-2|.|.
TGTGCCAGCAGTGAATTAGGTAACCAGGGCTATGGCTACACCTTC
CASSELGNQGYGYTF
>TRBV11-2|TRBJ1-3|TRBD1|once
TGTGCCAGCAGCTTAGCCTTGCCAGGGGGCGGAAACACCATATATTTT
CASSLALPGGGNTIYF
>TRBV28|TRBJ2-1|.|.
TGTGCCAGCAGTTTAATACCGAGCTCCTACAATGAGCAGTTCTTC
CASSLIPSSYNEQFF
>TRBV14|TRBJ1-1|TRBD1|.
TGTGCCAGCAGCCAATGGGTAGGGGGCGCGAAAACTGAAGCTTTCTTT
CASSQWVGGAKTEAFF
>TRBV5-1|TRBJ2-1|.|.
TGCGCCAGCAGCTTGCTCTCCCTCTCCTACAATGAGCAGTTCTTC
CASSLLSLSYNEQFF
>TRBV7-9|TRBJ1-1|.|.
TGTGCCACCAAAGGGGGGGCCGTGCACACTGAAGCTTTCTTT
CATKGGAVHTEAFF
>TRBV19|TRBJ1-2|TRBD1|.
TGTGCCAGTAGCCGGGGACAGATATATGGCTACACCTTC
CASSRGQIYGYTF
>TRBV28|TRBJ2-5|TRBD1|.
TGTGCCAGCAGTTCCCGGACAGGGGGCACCCAAGAGACCCAGTACTTC
CASSSRTGGTQETQYF
>TRBV25-1|TRBJ2-3|TRBD2|few
TGTGCCAGCAGTGATGGGACTAGCGGGAGGAGGGTGACAGATACGCAGTATTTT
CASSDGTSGRRVTDTQYF
>TRBV6-5|TRBJ2-7|.|.
TGTGCCAGCACCGAAGGGAGGAGCCACGAGCAGTACTTC
CASTEGRSHEQYF
>TRBV18|TRBJ1-3|.|.
TGTGCCAGCTCACCATTTCCCAGGCCAAACTCTGGAAACACCATATATTTT
CASSPFPRPNSGNTIYF
>TRBV4-2|TRBJ2-1|TRBD2|once
TGTGCCAGCAGCCAAGATGCCGGTAGCGGGGGTGCGGAGTTCTTC
CASSQDAGSGGAEFF
>TRBV28|TRBJ1-1|.|few
TGTGCCAGCAGTTTATTCGGGGTGAACACTGAAGCTTTCTTT
CASSLFGVNTEAFF
>TRBV20-1|TRBJ2-1|.|.
TGCAGTGCTGATGGGGACTCCCACCAGTTCTTC
CSADGDSHQFF
>TRBV5-6|TRBJ2-7|TRBD2|once
TGTGCCAGCGCAGCGGGGGCCCGCCCGAACGAGCAGTACTTC
CASAAGARPNEQYF
>TRBV6-5|TRBJ1-2|.|.
TGTGCCAGCAGTTACTCCAGGGGTACCTATGGCTACACCTTC
CASSYSRGTYGYTF
>TRBV7-2|TRBJ2-3|.|.
TGTGCCAGCAGCTTAAACCCCAGGGGCGGCACAGATACGCAGTATTTT
CASSLNPRGGTDTQYF
>TRBV18|TRBJ2-5|.|.
TGTGCCAGCTCACCGTCCCTAGCGCAGGCCCAGGAGACCCAGTACTTC
CASSPSLAQAQETQYF
>TRBV7-9|TRBJ1-1|.|.
TGTGCCAGCAGCTCCATAGAAGAGGGCCGAACTGAAGCTTTCTTT
CASSSIEEGRTEAFF
>TRBV10-3|TRBJ1-1|.|.
TGTGCCATCGGGACAACCAGGAACACTGAAGCTTTCTTT
CAIGTTRNTEAFF
>TRBV6-6|TRBJ1-2|.|.
TGTGCCAGCAGTTCGAGCCCTACTAGCTATGGCTACACCTTC
CASSSSPTSYGYTF
>TRBV5-4|TRBJ2-1|TRBD1|.
TGTGCCAGCACCTGGGACAGGAATGAGCAGTTCTTC
CASTWDRNEQFF
>TRBV6-6|TRBJ2-3|.|.
TGTGCCAGCAGTTACTCCCGGGAGTGGCCAGATACGCAGTATTTT
CASSYSREWPDTQYF
>TRBV19|TRBJ1-6|TRBD1|.
TGTGCCAGTAGTATGTTGAGACAGGGGCAGTCTCCCCTCCACTTT
CASSMLRQGQSPLHF
>TRBV6-5|TRBJ1-2|.|.
TGTGCCAGCAGTGAAGCAGGGGAGGGCTACACCTTC
CASSEAGEGYTF
>TRBV7-3|TRBJ2-1|.|once
TGTGCCAGCAGCTTCTACCTTGGCGGGGAGCAGTTCTTC
CASSFYLGGEQFF
>TRBV28|TRBJ2-5|.|once
TGTGCCAGCAGTTCCGACCGGGGGATAGGGGAGACCCAGTACTTC
CASSSDRGIGETQYF
>TRBV11-2|TRBJ2-7|TRBD2|.
TGTGCCAGCAGCCCACAAGGCGGGGGTTTGGCCTACGAGCAGTACTTC
CASSPQGGGLAYEQYF
>TRBV7-2|TRBJ2-1|TRBD2|few
TGTGCCAGCAGCTTCGGACTAGTCGGAAATGAGCAGTTCTTC
CASSFGLVGNEQFF